Listed below are T cell receptor beta chains from one sample, sequenced in a study of somatic mutations in cytotoxic T cells in rheumatoid arthritis. Clones were read by immunoSEQ multiplex PCR, and TCRdb kept only the in-frame ones, dropping some. The table has approximately 20,000 clones, 85% seen once. Sequencing was done on a sample of CD8+ T cells sorted from blood. The source of these receptors is a woman in her forties with rheumatoid arthritis. Each CDR3 is given with its conserved first and last residue. A D gene is named only where the DNA matches it firmly. The listing skips clone size in some rows; elsewhere it reads once, few, many or a size class.

D gene,clone size,J gene,V gene,CDR3 protein,CDR3 DNA
.,few,TRBJ2-2,TRBV9,CASSPTPGRTGTGELFF,TGTGCCAGCAGCCCTACCCCAGGGAGGACGGGGACCGGGGAGCTGTTTTTT
TRBD1,.,TRBJ1-2,TRBV19,CASRWDSYGYTF,TGTGCCAGTAGGTGGGACAGCTATGGCTACACCTTC
.,.,TRBJ1-1,TRBV4-1,CASSHEMNTEAFF,TGCGCCAGCAGCCATGAGATGAACACTGAAGCTTTCTTT
.,.,TRBJ2-3,TRBV29-1,CSVEFVAGMLSDTQYF,TGCAGCGTTGAATTCGTGGCGGGAATGTTGTCAGATACGCAGTATTTT
.,.,TRBJ2-2,TRBV6-5,CASSYNPFGELFF,TGTGCCAGCAGTTACAATCCCTTTGGGGAGCTGTTTTTT
TRBD2,.,TRBJ2-3,TRBV10-2,CASSDVSGRAADTQYF,TGCGCCAGCAGTGACGTGAGCGGGAGGGCCGCAGATACGCAGTATTTT
TRBD1,.,TRBJ1-2,TRBV5-4,CASSDDREYGYTF,TGTGCCAGCAGCGACGACAGGGAATATGGCTACACCTTC
.,once,TRBJ2-3,TRBV7-6,CASSFVEAGDTQYF,TGTGCCAGCAGTTTCGTTGAGGCTGGAGATACGCAGTATTTT
TRBD1,.,TRBJ1-2,TRBV6-5,CACGSTDRPYGYTF,TGTGCCTGCGGATCGACGGACAGGCCCTATGGCTACACCTTC
.,.,TRBJ2-1,TRBV7-9,CASSLDPGRPLRDEQFF,TGTGCCAGCAGCTTAGATCCCGGACGCCCTCTGAGGGATGAGCAGTTCTTC
.,.,TRBJ1-4,TRBV6-5,CASSSRDNEKLFF,TGTGCCAGCAGCTCCAGGGATAATGAAAAACTGTTTTTT